This TCR beta chain originates from a study of blood T cell repertoires in COVID-19 (dated by TCRdb to the early 2020s). Broadly, across the study: Collaborator samples came from the United States, Italy and Spain and covered acute and convalescent phases of COVID-19. The prospective study material was composed of cDNA or gDNA derived from T cells, B-cell-depleted T cells, or PBMCs. Subjects who had been exposed to COVID-19, were actively infected with it, or had recovered from it provided the deeply sampled blood TCRbeta repertoires that made up the dataset. A freely available public database, intended as a resource for researchers studying the immune response to SARS-CoV-2, is where the repertoires were released. The samples were drawn from two sources: the first 160 participants of the ongoing ImmuneRACE study, and 1,200 or so subjects contributed by 6 global collaborators. A de-identified subject ID, COVID-19 status, age in years and sex were almost always included in the sample metadata. HLA class I and class II types, where available, came from metadata supplied by the sample provider rather than from assay-based typing. The research as a whole found: The quantity of clinical and demographic metadata differed by source and by participant and was supplied without curation.

The immunoSEQ Assay, a bias-controlled multiplex PCR, was used to amplify TCRbeta CDR3 regions from genomic DNA. As for how the authors treated the data: Nucleated cell counts per sample were estimated from amplification of reference gene primers within the assay. Sequence reads were collapsed and filtered to measure the absolute abundance of every unique TCRbeta CDR3 rearrangement. Productive Simpson clonality was computed per sample as the square root of Simpson's diversity index over productive rearrangements. TCRdb took over this immuneACCESS table, retaining in-frame rearrangements with V and J assigned. Such tables are incomplete; in checked studies, under half of the missing clones stem from an unresolved V gene, and the remainder is unexplained. The D gene and trimming were derived from the DNA, and the V and J assignments and clone size from that table. Across this sample there are 70,000 to 95,000 clones, with roughly 92% seen only once. The ten largest clones capture approximately 2.8% of the sample.

Concerning this clone: Its recognized antigen is unknown. No base-level quality is on record; no much larger clone is a single base apart.

The CDR3 covers 13 residues, taking in both the cysteine and the phenylalanine. Only the CDR3 part of the read is kept: 39 bases, read in frame from the first base. Per the germline V gene, SGHVS is the CDR1 and FQNEAQ is the CDR2. V has 1 base trimmed and J has 4 bases trimmed; junction bases matching no gene number 1. One collaborating source in Seattle enrolled patients while the patients were actively infected and followed the patients over time throughout the course of disease. Collaborating institutions collected whole blood in K2EDTA tubes following their own protocols. For TCRbeta analysis, collaborator samples were shipped as frozen whole blood, as isolated PBMCs, or as DNA extracted from either sample type.

This TCR was recovered from a middle-aged man with COVID-19, enrolled during active disease. Sequencing used peripheral blood. The chain links TRBV7-8 with TRBJ2-7, and 7 junctional nucleotides match TRBD1. The DNA sequence is as follows: TGTGCCAGCAGCTTAGACAGGGGTTACGAGCAGTACTTC. This encodes CASSLDRGYEQYF.